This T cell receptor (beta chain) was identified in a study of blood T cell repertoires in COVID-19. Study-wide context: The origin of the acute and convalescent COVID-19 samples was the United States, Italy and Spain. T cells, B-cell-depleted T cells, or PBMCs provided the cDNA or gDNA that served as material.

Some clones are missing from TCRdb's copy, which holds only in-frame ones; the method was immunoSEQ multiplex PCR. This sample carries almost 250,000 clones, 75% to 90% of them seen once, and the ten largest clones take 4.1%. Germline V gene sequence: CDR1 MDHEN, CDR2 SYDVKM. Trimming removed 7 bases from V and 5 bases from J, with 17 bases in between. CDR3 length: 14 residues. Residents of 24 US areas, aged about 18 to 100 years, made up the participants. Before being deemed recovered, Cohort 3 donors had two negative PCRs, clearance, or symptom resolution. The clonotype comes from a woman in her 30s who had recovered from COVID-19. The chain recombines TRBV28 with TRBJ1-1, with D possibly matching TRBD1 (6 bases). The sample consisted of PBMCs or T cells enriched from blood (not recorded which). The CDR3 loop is CASTVRGVRTEAFF. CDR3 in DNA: TGTGCCAGCACCGTCAGGGGTGTTAGAACTGAAGCTTTCTTT.